This is a list of T cell receptor beta chains from one sample in a study of shared clonotypes between healthy human individuals. This table comes from immunoSEQ multiplex PCR, and its TCRdb copy is limited to in-frame clones, with some not included. The table has about 2.1 million clones, about 93% seen once. Sample: naive CD8+ T cells from PBMCs. The receptor source for this set is a man aged 18 to 29 in good health. Some clones in this sample may be carry-over from other donors' samples. CDR3s include the opening cysteine and the closing phenylalanine or tryptophan. A D gene is named only where the DNA matches it firmly. Not every row has a clone size; where given, it reads once, few, many or a size class.

v_call: TRBV5-1
j_call: TRBJ2-1
clone_size: NA
d_call: TRBD2
cdr3_aa: CASSRLAGGGGNEQFF
cdr3_nt: TGCGCCAGCAGTCGCCTGGCGGGAGGCGGTGGGAATGAGCAGTTCTTC

v_call: TRBV10-3
j_call: TRBJ1-1
clone_size: NA
d_call: NA
cdr3_aa: CAIRDRQLSTEAFF
cdr3_nt: TGTGCCATCAGGGATCGACAGTTAAGCACTGAAGCTTTCTTT

v_call: TRBV7-8
j_call: TRBJ2-7
clone_size: NA
d_call: NA
cdr3_aa: CASSLESGWAYEQYF
cdr3_nt: TGTGCCAGCAGCTTAGAGTCAGGGTGGGCCTACGAGCAGTACTTC

v_call: TRBV30
j_call: TRBJ1-5
clone_size: few
d_call: NA
cdr3_aa: CAWSVQGHQPQHF
cdr3_nt: TGTGCCTGGAGTGTACAGGGACATCAGCCCCAGCATTTT

v_call: TRBV11-2
j_call: TRBJ1-1
clone_size: NA
d_call: TRBD1
cdr3_aa: CASSRTGDTEAFF
cdr3_nt: TGTGCCAGCAGCCGGACAGGGGACACTGAAGCTTTCTTT

v_call: TRBV6-4
j_call: TRBJ1-3
clone_size: NA
d_call: NA
cdr3_aa: CASSDASRSGNTIYF
cdr3_nt: TGTGCCAGCAGTGACGCCAGTAGATCTGGAAACACCATATATTTT

v_call: TRBV28
j_call: TRBJ2-3
clone_size: NA
d_call: NA
cdr3_aa: CASSFSGGTDTQYF
cdr3_nt: TGTGCCAGCAGTTTTTCGGGCGGCACAGATACGCAGTATTTT

v_call: TRBV19
j_call: TRBJ1-1
clone_size: once
d_call: NA
cdr3_aa: CASSIGVDTEAFF
cdr3_nt: TGTGCCAGTAGTATAGGAGTAGACACCGAAGCTTTCTTT

v_call: TRBV2
j_call: TRBJ2-1
clone_size: NA
d_call: NA
cdr3_aa: CASSEGTYNEQFF
cdr3_nt: TGTGCCAGCAGTGAAGGTACCTACAATGAGCAGTTCTTC

v_call: TRBV7-6
j_call: TRBJ2-7
clone_size: NA
d_call: TRBD2
cdr3_aa: CASSLSLAPLAGAYEQYF
cdr3_nt: TGTGCCAGCAGCTTATCTTTGGCGCCACTAGCGGGGGCCTACGAGCAGTACTTC

v_call: TRBV9
j_call: TRBJ2-7
clone_size: NA
d_call: TRBD1
cdr3_aa: CASSVAGQGANEQYF
cdr3_nt: TGTGCCAGCAGCGTCGCGGGACAGGGGGCGAACGAGCAGTACTTC

v_call: TRBV11-2
j_call: TRBJ2-7
clone_size: NA
d_call: TRBD2
cdr3_aa: CASSPSWTSESSYEQYF
cdr3_nt: TGTGCCAGCAGCCCCTCCTGGACTAGCGAAAGCTCCTACGAGCAGTACTTC

v_call: TRBV28
j_call: TRBJ2-1
clone_size: NA
d_call: TRBD2
cdr3_aa: CASSPGLAGKFEQFF
cdr3_nt: TGTGCCAGCAGCCCGGGACTAGCGGGGAAATTTGAGCAGTTCTTC

v_call: TRBV5-8
j_call: TRBJ2-7
clone_size: NA
d_call: NA
cdr3_aa: CASSPGLGLYEEQYF
cdr3_nt: TGTGCCAGCAGCCCCGGGCTGGGATTATACGAGGAGCAGTACTTC

v_call: TRBV9
j_call: TRBJ2-1
clone_size: NA
d_call: NA
cdr3_aa: CASSVGDPGEQFF
cdr3_nt: TGTGCCAGCAGCGTAGGGGACCCAGGGGAGCAGTTCTTC

v_call: TRBV30
j_call: TRBJ2-1
clone_size: NA
d_call: TRBD2
cdr3_aa: CAWDTSGSYNEQFF
cdr3_nt: TGTGCCTGGGATACTAGCGGGAGTTACAATGAGCAGTTCTTC

v_call: TRBV10-3
j_call: TRBJ2-3
clone_size: NA
d_call: TRBD2
cdr3_aa: CAISDFTSGNTDTQYF
cdr3_nt: TGTGCCATCAGTGATTTTACTAGCGGAAACACAGATACGCAGTATTTT

v_call: TRBV28
j_call: TRBJ2-7
clone_size: NA
d_call: NA
cdr3_aa: CASSLFSSYEQYF
cdr3_nt: TGTGCCAGCAGTTTGTTTTCTTCCTACGAGCAGTACTTC

v_call: TRBV2
j_call: TRBJ1-4
clone_size: NA
d_call: NA
cdr3_aa: CASSDYRDPNEKLFF
cdr3_nt: TGTGCCAGCAGTGATTACAGGGACCCTAATGAAAAACTGTTTTTT

v_call: TRBV27
j_call: TRBJ2-2
clone_size: once
d_call: NA
cdr3_aa: CASTGLLWNTGELFF
cdr3_nt: TGTGCCAGCACAGGACTCCTTTGGAACACCGGGGAGCTGTTTTTT

v_call: TRBV27
j_call: TRBJ2-1
clone_size: NA
d_call: NA
cdr3_aa: CASTAGAEQFF
cdr3_nt: TGTGCCAGCACGGCTGGGGCTGAGCAGTTCTTC

v_call: TRBV28
j_call: TRBJ2-6
clone_size: once
d_call: NA
cdr3_aa: CASSFTRNSGANVLTF
cdr3_nt: TGTGCCAGCAGTTTCACACGCAATTCTGGGGCCAACGTCCTGACTTTC

v_call: TRBV9
j_call: TRBJ2-1
clone_size: NA
d_call: NA
cdr3_aa: CASSVVALGPYNEQFF
cdr3_nt: TGTGCCAGCAGCGTAGTAGCGCTCGGACCCTACAATGAGCAGTTCTTC

v_call: TRBV9
j_call: TRBJ1-1
clone_size: few
d_call: TRBD1
cdr3_aa: CASSTGGTVAFF
cdr3_nt: TGTGCCAGCAGCACAGGTGGGACAGTGGCTTTCTTT

v_call: TRBV18
j_call: TRBJ2-1
clone_size: NA
d_call: NA
cdr3_aa: CASSPSVGRAYNEQFF
cdr3_nt: TGTGCCAGCTCACCATCTGTGGGCAGGGCTTACAATGAGCAGTTCTTC

v_call: TRBV9
j_call: TRBJ2-5
clone_size: NA
d_call: TRBD1
cdr3_aa: CASSPSGTGLQETQYF
cdr3_nt: TGTGCCAGCAGCCCGAGCGGGACAGGGCTCCAAGAGACCCAGTACTTC

v_call: TRBV9
j_call: TRBJ2-2
clone_size: NA
d_call: NA
cdr3_aa: CASSYPGQPRELFF
cdr3_nt: TGTGCCAGCAGCTACCCCGGACAGCCGCGAGAGCTGTTTTTT

v_call: TRBV5-5
j_call: TRBJ1-5
clone_size: NA
d_call: NA
cdr3_aa: CASSLAGESNQPQHF
cdr3_nt: TGTGCCAGCAGCTTGGCGGGTGAAAGCAATCAGCCCCAGCATTTT

v_call: TRBV29-1
j_call: TRBJ2-1
clone_size: NA
d_call: NA
cdr3_aa: CSVDSYEQFF
cdr3_nt: TGCAGCGTTGATTCTTATGAGCAGTTCTTC

v_call: TRBV9
j_call: TRBJ1-4
clone_size: NA
d_call: TRBD1
cdr3_aa: CASSYGTGNEKLFF
cdr3_nt: TGTGCCAGCAGCTACGGGACAGGGAATGAAAAACTGTTTTTT

v_call: TRBV7-9
j_call: TRBJ2-7
clone_size: NA
d_call: TRBD2
cdr3_aa: CASSPRSGREAYEQYF
cdr3_nt: TGTGCCAGCAGCCCGCGTAGCGGGCGGGAAGCCTACGAGCAGTACTTC

v_call: TRBV11-2
j_call: TRBJ1-2
clone_size: NA
d_call: TRBD1
cdr3_aa: CASSPTGGAEGYTF
cdr3_nt: TGTGCCAGCAGCCCTACAGGGGGCGCGGAAGGCTACACCTTC

v_call: TRBV27
j_call: TRBJ2-7
clone_size: NA
d_call: NA
cdr3_aa: CASSLGHEQYF
cdr3_nt: TGTGCCAGCAGTTTGGGCCACGAGCAGTACTTC

v_call: TRBV6-1
j_call: TRBJ2-7
clone_size: NA
d_call: NA
cdr3_aa: CATTSDGGPYEQYF
cdr3_nt: TGTGCCACCACCTCGGATGGCGGCCCCTACGAGCAGTACTTC

v_call: TRBV27
j_call: TRBJ2-3
clone_size: once
d_call: NA
cdr3_aa: CASSLRGTDTQYF
cdr3_nt: TGTGCCAGCAGTTTAAGGGGAACAGATACGCAGTATTTT

v_call: TRBV5-5
j_call: TRBJ1-2
clone_size: NA
d_call: NA
cdr3_aa: CASSFGNGGRGYTF
cdr3_nt: NA

v_call: TRBV4-2
j_call: TRBJ2-7
clone_size: once
d_call: NA
cdr3_aa: CASSQVLGRELHEQYF
cdr3_nt: TGTGCCAGCAGCCAAGTGCTGGGCAGGGAGCTCCACGAGCAGTACTTC

v_call: TRBV7-9
j_call: TRBJ2-7
clone_size: NA
d_call: NA
cdr3_aa: CASSTQYEQYF
cdr3_nt: TGTGCCAGCAGCACGCAGTACGAGCAGTACTTC

v_call: TRBV9
j_call: TRBJ1-2
clone_size: NA
d_call: NA
cdr3_aa: CASSVGDRPHGYTF
cdr3_nt: TGTGCCAGCAGCGTAGGAGACAGGCCCCATGGCTACACCTTC

v_call: TRBV13
j_call: TRBJ1-1
clone_size: once
d_call: NA
cdr3_aa: CASSLAGDDMNTEAFF
cdr3_nt: TGTGCCAGCAGCTTAGCAGGAGACGATATGAACACTGAAGCTTTCTTT

v_call: TRBV29-1
j_call: TRBJ1-2
clone_size: NA
d_call: NA
cdr3_aa: CSVGPALNYGYTF
cdr3_nt: TGCAGCGTTGGTCCTGCGCTCAACTATGGCTACACCTTC